These 10 T cell receptor beta chains came from one sample sequenced in a study of blood T cell repertoires in COVID-19. Method: immunoSEQ multiplex PCR; TCRdb's copy keeps in-frame clones and lacks some. This sample has fewer than 200,000 clones, with approximately 85% found just once. Sequencing was carried out using peripheral blood. The receptors derive from a man aged 60 to 75 who had recovered from COVID-19.

The rearrangement links TRBV14 to TRBJ1-1; no clear D gene. The CDR3 sequence is 13 residues long. Trimming shortened V by 5 bases and J by 0 bases, and 7 bases separated the two germline ends. Germline CDR1 and CDR2: SGHDN and FVKESK. CDR3 bases: TGTGCCAGCAGCACGCAGATGAACACTGAAGCTTTCTTT. Its protein product is CASSTQMNTEAFF.

This rearrangement joins TRBV24-1 to TRBJ1-1; D remains unclear. The germline V gene encodes CDR1 KGHDR and CDR2 SFDVKD. CDR3 length: 13 amino acids. V was shortened by 1 base and J by 7 bases, with 9 bases between the two germline ends. CDR3 sequence (DNA): TGTGCCACCAGTGATTTTCGCAGGTATGAAGCTTTCTTT. Translating it yields CATSDFRRYEAFF.

The chain links TRBV6-5 to TRBJ1-4; D unclear. This CDR3 comprises 16 residues. Germline V gives CDR1 MNHEY, CDR2 SVGAGI. Deletions cut 0 bases from V and 0 bases from J, with 8 bases between. The CDR3 DNA is TGTGCCAGCAGTTACTCCCCTGCGTCAACTAATGAAAAACTGTTTTTT. Translation gives CASSYSPASTNEKLFF.

The V gene is TRBV6-4, the J gene TRBJ1-2, with D unresolved. The CDR3 covers 13 residues. Germline loops: CDR1 MRHNA, CDR2 SNTAGT. V was trimmed by 3 bases and J by 5 bases, leaving 10 bases between them. The CDR3 DNA sequence: TGTGCCAGCAGTGATCGTGGAGGATATGGCTACACCTTC. It translates to CASSDRGGYGYTF.

CDR3: CASSHRQGEDTEAFF. CDR3 nucleotide sequence: TGTGCCAGCAGCCACCGACAGGGAGAGGACACTGAAGCTTTCTTT. This sequence joins TRBV4-2 and TRBJ1-1, with 7 bases that match TRBD1. V gave up 3 bases and J gave up 3 bases; unmatched junction bases: 7. The CDR3 has 15 residues. Per the germline V gene, CDR1 is LGHNA and CDR2 is YNFKEQ.

A single count supports this clone. The rearrangement uses TRBV9 and TRBJ2-3; 7 bases fit TRBD1. V was clipped by 3 bases and J by 4 bases; unmatched bases: 5. The germline V gene has CDR1 SGDLS and CDR2 YYNGEE. The CDR3 is 14 amino acids. The CDR3 loop is CASSARQGADTQYF. CDR3 in DNA: TGTGCCAGCAGCGCTCGACAGGGTGCAGATACGCAGTATTTT.

This clone was counted a few times. Here the CDR3 reads CASSQGGQGRAGYTF. CDR3 in DNA: TGTGCCAGCAGCCAAGGGGGGCAGGGTCGGGCTGGCTACACCTTC. This chain connects TRBV3-1 (or the pseudogene TRBV3-2) to TRBJ1-2, with D perhaps TRBD1 (6 bases). V was clipped by 1 base and J by 7 bases, with 16 bases between them. In germline, CDR1 is LGHDT, CDR2 YNNKEL (reference sequence). The CDR3 contains 15 residues.

The genes are TRBV10-3 and TRBJ2-1, with D perhaps TRBD2 (6 bases). V dropped 4 bases and J dropped 4 bases, with 14 bases sitting between them. This CDR3 region has 15 residues. The germline V gene encodes CDR1 ENHRY and CDR2 SYGVKD. The CDR3, as DNA: TGTGCCATCAGTGGTATGGGGGGATTGTACAATGAGCAGTTCTTC. Translation: CAISGMGGLYNEQFF.

The rearrangement uses TRBV3-1 (or the pseudogene TRBV3-2) and TRBJ2-7; TRBD1 agrees at 9 bases. The V and J ends lost 4 bases and 10 bases, in that order; junction bases with no gene match: 11. In germline, CDR1 is LGHDT, CDR2 YNNKEL (reference sequence). The CDR3 sequence is 14 residues long. CDR3 nucleotide sequence: TGTGCCAGCAGCCCGGGGACAGGGAGAGACCTTCAGTACTTC. Protein: CASSPGTGRDLQYF.

The genes are TRBV7-9 and TRBJ2-7, with 11 nucleotides matching TRBD1. The CDR3 length is 17 residues. After removal of 4 bases from V and 0 bases from J, the junction contained 8 bases not matched to a gene. The V gene's germline CDR1 is SEHNR and CDR2 FQNEAQ (reference sequence). Here the CDR3 reads CASSSAGQGVSSYEQYF. The CDR3 DNA reads as TGTGCCAGCAGCTCAGCGGGACAGGGGGTGAGCTCCTACGAGCAGTACTTC. The full variable domain, with the rest looked up from reference TRBV7-9 and TRBJ2-7, is DTGVSQNPRHKITKRGQNVTFRCDPISEHNRLYWYRQTLGQGPEFLTYFQNEAQLEKSRLLSDRFSAERPKGSFSTLEIQRTEQGDSAMYLCASSSAGQGVSSYEQYFGPGTRLTVT.